The 17 T cell receptor beta chains given below trace back to one sample, sequenced in a study of T cells in Graves' hyperthyroidism and ophthalmopathy. RNA transcripts were the template for amplifying TCR beta CDR3 regions. RT-PCR in the first round (using the HTBI primer set) targeted the TCR CDR3. MiXCR, applied by TCRdb to the multiplex PCR reads, yields one record per CDR3 protein. The data contain some 460,000 distinct CDR3 sequences, about 15% of them singletons. Sequencing used blood. Receptors were obtained from a woman aged 18-29 years with Graves' hyperthyroidism.

This clonotype appeared many times. This chain connects TRBV12-3 or TRBV12-4 to TRBJ2-7, with 11 bases lining up with TRBD1. After removal of 6 bases from V and 3 bases from J, the junction contained 4 bases not matched to a gene. This CDR3 region has 14 residues. The CDR3 sequence: CASSRGQGVYEQYF. CDR3 in DNA: TGTGCCAGCAGCCGGGGACAGGGGGTCTACGAGCAGTACTTC.

V gene TRBV27 combines with J gene TRBJ2-7; 10 bases match TRBD1. CDR3 length: 16 amino acids. V trimming: 5 bases; J trimming: 0 bases; junction bases outside the gene matches: 7. Germline values: CDR1 MNHEY, CDR2 SMNVEV (reference sequence). DNA of the CDR3: TGTGCCAGCAGTCCGGGGACAGGGGCCCTCTCCTACGAGCAGTACTTC. This encodes CASSPGTGALSYEQYF.

This clonotype appeared many times. The V gene is TRBV10-3, the J gene TRBJ1-1, with D possibly being TRBD1 (6 bases). CDR3 length equals 15 residues. Trimming took off 0 bases at V and 3 bases at J, with 11 bases between the two ends. Germline lookup yields CDR1 ENHRY and CDR2 SYGVKD. This CDR3 is CAISESTGADTEAFF. CDR3 in DNA: TGTGCCATCAGTGAGTCGACGGGGGCGGACACTGAAGCTTTCTTT.

Ten or more counts support this clonotype. The CDR3 DNA reads TGTGCCAGCACCAGGGGCAGGGGGACTGAAGCTTTCTTT. It codes for CASTRGRGTEAFF. The gene calls are TRBV6-1 and TRBJ1-1; 7 positions agree with TRBD1. This CDR3 has 13 residues. Germline trimming cut 7 bases from V and 5 bases from J; bases unmatched to any gene: 7. CDR1 and CDR2 from the germline V gene are MNHNS and SASEGT.

The sample holds many counts of this clonotype. CDR3 in amino acids: CASSLRGLADNRLEAFF. For the CDR3, the DNA is TGTGCCAGCAGCTTAAGAGGGTTGGCGGACAACAGGTTGGAAGCTTTCTTT. The rearrangement joins TRBV7-3 to TRBJ1-1, with a weak D call TRBD1 (5 bases). The CDR3 contains 17 residues. Trimming cost V 1 base and J 8 bases, with 23 bases left between them. CDR1 and CDR2 (germline): SGHTA, FQGTGA.

The table lists this clonotype with many counts. The chain recombines TRBV10-3 with TRBJ1-1; D is unresolved. Germline CDR1 reads ENHRY; CDR2 reads SYGVKD. The V and J ends lost 3 bases and 2 bases respectively, with 7 bases between them. The CDR3 runs 13 residues. The CDR3 coding sequence is TGTGCCATCAGTGATCTGATTAACACTGAAGCTTTCTTT. Its protein is CAISDLINTEAFF.

This clonotype was seen a few times. V is TRBV6-2 or TRBV6-3 and J is TRBJ1-1; D is possibly TRBD1 (5 bases). Germline V CDR1 and CDR2: MNHEY, SVGEGT. V was trimmed by 0 bases and J by 4 bases, leaving 30 bases between them. The CDR3 length is 21 residues. The CDR3 loop reads CASSYSVKGTFIAGRTTEAFF. The CDR3 region has the DNA TGTGCCAGCAGTTACTCGGTAAAGGGGACTTTTATCGCCGGGAGGACCACTGAAGCTTTCTTT.

This clonotype was observed a handful of times. The gene calls are TRBV10-2 and TRBJ2-4; D assignment may be TRBD1 or TRBD2 (5 bases each). The germline V gene encodes CDR1 WSHSY and CDR2 SAAADI. There are 12 residues in the CDR3. Trimming left V 10 bases short and J 6 bases short, with 13 bases between. The chain's CDR3 is CANPCGGNIQYF. CDR3 in DNA: TGCGCCAACCCGTGTGGGGGAAACATTCAGTACTTC.

This clonotype was seen repeatedly, ten times or more. This chain connects TRBV20-1 to TRBJ2-3; 9 bases fit TRBD1. This CDR3 has 15 amino acids. Germline V gene data show CDR1 as DFQATT and CDR2 as SNEGSKA (reference sequence). After removal of 4 bases from V and 2 bases from J, the junction contained 7 bases not matched to a gene. In DNA form, the CDR3 reads TGCAGTGCTAACTGGAGGACAGGGGTCACAGATACGCAGTATTTT. Its protein product is CSANWRTGVTDTQYF.

This clonotype was recorded at least ten times. J is TRBJ2-7 and V is TRBV12-3 or TRBV12-4; tentatively, D is TRBD1 (5 bases). V lost 1 base and J lost 2, with 9 bases in between. CDR3 length equals 14 residues. The CDR3 loop is CASSLDRLTYEQYF. CDR3 nucleotides: TGTGCCAGCAGTTTAGACAGGCTAACCTACGAGCAGTACTTC.

This chain connects TRBV28 to TRBJ1-5, with TRBD1 matching over 8 bases. V dropped 5 bases and J dropped 5; count of bases not matched to a gene: 8. The CDR3 length is 15 residues. CDR1 and CDR2 from the germline V gene are MDHEN and SYDVKM. CDR3 region: CASSPGTGGDQPQHF. The CDR3 nucleotides read TGTGCCAGCAGTCCGGGGACAGGCGGTGATCAGCCCCAGCATTTT.

Ten or more counts support this clonotype. The chain couples TRBV7-9 to TRBJ2-7; 15 bases map to TRBD2. V shed 5 bases, J shed 1 base, and the junction held 9 bases outside the gene matches. The CDR3 consists of 18 residues. Germline V gene sequence: CDR1 SEHNR, CDR2 FQNEAQ (reference sequence). The CDR3 nucleotides read TGTGCCAGCAGCCCCGGGGGACTAGCGGGAGGAGGGTCCTACGAGCAGTACTTC. It encodes CASSPGGLAGGGSYEQYF. The full variable domain, rest sourced from reference TRBV7-9 and TRBJ2-7, is DTGVSQNPRHKITKRGQNVTFRCDPISEHNRLYWYRQTLGQGPEFLTYFQNEAQLEKSRLLSDRFSAERPKGSFSTLEIQRTEQGDSAMYLCASSPGGLAGGGSYEQYFGPGTRLTVT.

Ten or more counts support this clonotype. The rearrangement uses TRBV20-1 and TRBJ2-1; 8 bases agree with TRBD1. The V gene's germline CDR1 is DFQATT and CDR2 SNEGSKA (reference sequence). V lost 1 base and J lost 8; bases outside the gene matches: 7. The CDR3 consists of 14 residues. The CDR3 protein is CSARVIQGAHEQFF. The DNA of the CDR3 is TGCAGTGCTAGAGTCATTCAGGGGGCGCATGAGCAGTTCTTC.

This chain uses TRBV20-1 with TRBJ1-6; 8 nucleotides agree with TRBD1. Germline assignment: CDR1 DFQATT and CDR2 SNEGSKA (reference sequence). V lost 2 bases to trimming and J lost 7 bases; unmatched junction nucleotides: 7. CDR3 length: 15 amino acids. The DNA for the CDR3 is TGCAGTGCTAGAAACCGGGACAGGCCAAATTCACCCCTCCACTTT. It specifies CSARNRDRPNSPLHF.

This clonotype was detected a few times. V is TRBV6-5 and J is TRBJ2-3; D could derive from TRBD1 or TRBD2 (5 bases each). CDR1 MNHEY and CDR2 SVGAGI come from the germline V gene. The CDR3 runs 16 residues. Between the trimmed V and J ends, which lost 1 base and 1 base, there was a span of 12 bases. CDR3 coding DNA: TGTGCCAGCAGTTACTGGGACGCGTGGGGCACAGATACGCAGTATTTT. Translated: CASSYWDAWGTDTQYF.

The table lists this clonotype with many counts. This sequence joins TRBV20-1 and TRBJ2-1; 14 bases are shared with TRBD2. The CDR3 is 13 residues long. Germline CDR1 and CDR2: DFQATT and SNEGSKA (reference sequence). Trimming at V came to 5 bases and at J to 8 bases, leaving 2 bases not matched to a gene. The CDR3 spells CSAPGLAGDEQFF. The DNA for the CDR3 is TGCAGTGCTCCGGGACTAGCGGGAGATGAGCAGTTCTTC.

In this sample, this clonotype turned up many times. This chain joins TRBV11-2 and TRBJ2-7, with 7 bases fitting TRBD2. The CDR3 covers 16 residues. Germline V gene lookup returns CDR1 SGHAT and CDR2 FQNNGV. Trimming removed 1 base from V and 3 bases from J; junction bases left unmatched: 9. CDR3 protein: CASSLVGGTMNYEQYF. As DNA, the CDR3 is TGTGCCAGCAGCTTAGTGGGGGGGACTATGAACTACGAGCAGTACTTC.